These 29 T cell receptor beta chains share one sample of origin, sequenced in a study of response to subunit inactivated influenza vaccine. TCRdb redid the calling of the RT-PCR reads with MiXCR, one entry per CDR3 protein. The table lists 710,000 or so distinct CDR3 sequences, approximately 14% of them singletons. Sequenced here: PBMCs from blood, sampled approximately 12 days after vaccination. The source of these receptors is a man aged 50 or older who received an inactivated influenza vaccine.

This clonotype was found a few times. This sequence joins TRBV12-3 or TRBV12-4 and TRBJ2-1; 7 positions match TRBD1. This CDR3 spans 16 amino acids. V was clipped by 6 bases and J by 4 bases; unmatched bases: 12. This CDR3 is CASSPREGGRYNEQFF. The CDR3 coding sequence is TGTGCCAGCAGCCCGAGGGAAGGGGGCAGATACAATGAGCAGTTCTTC.

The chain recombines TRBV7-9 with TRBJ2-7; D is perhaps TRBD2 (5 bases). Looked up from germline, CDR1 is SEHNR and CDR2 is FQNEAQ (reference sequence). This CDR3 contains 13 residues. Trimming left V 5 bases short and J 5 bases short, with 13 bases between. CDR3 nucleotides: TGTGCCAGCAGCATGGGCAGCGGCCACGAGCAGTACTTC. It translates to CASSMGSGHEQYF.

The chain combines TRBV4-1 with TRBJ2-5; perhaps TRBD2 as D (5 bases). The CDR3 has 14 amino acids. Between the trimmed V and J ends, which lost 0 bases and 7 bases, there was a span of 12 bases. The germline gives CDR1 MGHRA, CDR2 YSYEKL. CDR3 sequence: CASSQDWERRTQYF. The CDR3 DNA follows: TGCGCCAGCAGCCAAGATTGGGAGAGGAGGACCCAGTACTTC.

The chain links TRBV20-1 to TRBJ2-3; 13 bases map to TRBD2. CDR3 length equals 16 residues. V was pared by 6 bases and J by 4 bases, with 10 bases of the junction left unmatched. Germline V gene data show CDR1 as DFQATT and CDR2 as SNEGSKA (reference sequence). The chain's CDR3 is CSASGTSGTYPDTQYF. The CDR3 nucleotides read TGCAGTGCCAGCGGGACTAGCGGGACTTATCCAGATACGCAGTATTTT.

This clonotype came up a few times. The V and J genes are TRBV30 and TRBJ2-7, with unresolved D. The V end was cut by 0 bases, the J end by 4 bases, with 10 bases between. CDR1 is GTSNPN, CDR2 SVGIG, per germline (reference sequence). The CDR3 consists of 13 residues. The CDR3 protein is CAWSVRSSYEQYF. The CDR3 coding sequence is TGTGCCTGGAGTGTACGGTCGTCTTACGAGCAGTACTTC.

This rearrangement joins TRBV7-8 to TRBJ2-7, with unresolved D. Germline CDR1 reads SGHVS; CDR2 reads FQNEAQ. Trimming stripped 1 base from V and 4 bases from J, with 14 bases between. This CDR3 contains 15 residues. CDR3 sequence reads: CASSLGLGSKYEQYF. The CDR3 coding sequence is TGTGCCAGCAGCTTAGGCCTAGGATCCAAATACGAGCAGTACTTC.

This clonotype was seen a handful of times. The CDR3 protein is CASSPDRAEQYF. CDR3 nucleotide sequence: TGTGCCAGCTCACCCGACAGAGCCGAGCAGTACTTC. The gene calls are TRBV18 and TRBJ2-7, with D maybe TRBD1 (5 bases). Germline CDR1 reads KGHSH; CDR2 reads LQKENI. The V gene lost 3 bases and the J gene lost 6 bases, with 9 bases spanning the gap. There are 12 residues in the CDR3.

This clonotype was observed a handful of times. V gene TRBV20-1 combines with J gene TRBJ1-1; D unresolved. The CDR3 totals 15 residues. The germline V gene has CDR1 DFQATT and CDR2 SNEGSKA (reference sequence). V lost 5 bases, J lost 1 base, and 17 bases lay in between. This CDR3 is CSAPREGRANTEAFF. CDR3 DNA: TGCAGTGCTCCACGGGAGGGAAGGGCGAACACTGAAGCTTTCTTT.

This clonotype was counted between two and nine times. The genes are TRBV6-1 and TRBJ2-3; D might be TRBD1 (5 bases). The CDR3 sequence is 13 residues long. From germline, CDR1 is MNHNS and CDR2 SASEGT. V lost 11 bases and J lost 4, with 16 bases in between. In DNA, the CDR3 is TGTGCCGGGGCGGTGCTTACCGCAGATACGCAGTATTTT. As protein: CAGAVLTADTQYF.

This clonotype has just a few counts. Here the CDR3 DNA reads TGTGCCAGCAGCTTAAGACAGGGGGCTTACAATGAGCAGTTCTTC. This sequence encodes CASSLRQGAYNEQFF. This sequence joins TRBV7-8 and TRBJ2-1; 10 nucleotides align to TRBD1. Germline V CDR1 and CDR2: SGHVS, FQNEAQ. The CDR3 is made up of 15 amino acids. After removal of 2 bases from V and 4 bases from J, the junction contained 2 bases not matched to a gene.

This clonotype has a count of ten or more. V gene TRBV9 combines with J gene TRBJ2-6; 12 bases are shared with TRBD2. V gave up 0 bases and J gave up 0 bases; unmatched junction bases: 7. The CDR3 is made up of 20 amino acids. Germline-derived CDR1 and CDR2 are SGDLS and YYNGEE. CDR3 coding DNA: TGTGCCAGCAGCGTAGCAAGGGGACTAGCGGGTTTCTCTGGGGCCAACGTCCTGACTTTC. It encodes CASSVARGLAGFSGANVLTF.

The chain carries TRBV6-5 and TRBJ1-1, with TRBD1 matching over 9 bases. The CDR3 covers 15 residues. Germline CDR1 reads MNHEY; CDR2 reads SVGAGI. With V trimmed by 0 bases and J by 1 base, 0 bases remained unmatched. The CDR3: CASSYSGQGNTEAFF. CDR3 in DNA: TGTGCCAGCAGTTACTCGGGACAGGGGAACACTGAAGCTTTCTTT.

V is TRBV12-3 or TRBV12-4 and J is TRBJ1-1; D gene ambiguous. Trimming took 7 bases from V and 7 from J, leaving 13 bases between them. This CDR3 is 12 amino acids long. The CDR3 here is CASTSGGLEAFF. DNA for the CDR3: TGTGCCAGCACCTCCGGCGGTCTTGAAGCTTTCTTT.

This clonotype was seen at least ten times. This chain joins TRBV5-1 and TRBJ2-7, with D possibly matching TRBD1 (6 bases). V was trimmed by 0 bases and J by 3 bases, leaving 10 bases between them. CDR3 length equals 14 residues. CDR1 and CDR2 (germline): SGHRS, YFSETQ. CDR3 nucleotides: TGCGCCAGCAGCTTGGCAACAGGGATCTACGAGCAGTACTTC. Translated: CASSLATGIYEQYF.

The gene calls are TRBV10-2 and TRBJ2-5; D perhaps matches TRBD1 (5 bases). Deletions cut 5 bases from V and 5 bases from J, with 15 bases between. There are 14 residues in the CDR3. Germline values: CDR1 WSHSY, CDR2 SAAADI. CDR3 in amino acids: CASSTGPLPETQYF. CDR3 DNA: TGCGCCAGCAGTACAGGCCCACTCCCCGAGACCCAGTACTTC.

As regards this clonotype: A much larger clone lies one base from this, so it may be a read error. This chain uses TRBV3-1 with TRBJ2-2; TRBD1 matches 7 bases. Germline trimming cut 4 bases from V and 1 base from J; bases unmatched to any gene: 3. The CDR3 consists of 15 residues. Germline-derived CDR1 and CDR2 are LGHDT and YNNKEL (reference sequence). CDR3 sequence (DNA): TGTGCCAGCAGCCCGTACAGGGGGAACACCGGGGAGCTGTTTTTT. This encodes CASSPYRGNTGELFF.

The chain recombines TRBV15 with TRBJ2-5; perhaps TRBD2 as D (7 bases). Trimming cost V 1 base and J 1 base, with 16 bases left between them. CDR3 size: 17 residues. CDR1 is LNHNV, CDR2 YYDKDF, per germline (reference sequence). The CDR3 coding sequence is TGTGCCACCAGCAGAGGAATTGGGGGGGCGTCCCAAGAGACCCAGTACTTC. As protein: CATSRGIGGASQETQYF.

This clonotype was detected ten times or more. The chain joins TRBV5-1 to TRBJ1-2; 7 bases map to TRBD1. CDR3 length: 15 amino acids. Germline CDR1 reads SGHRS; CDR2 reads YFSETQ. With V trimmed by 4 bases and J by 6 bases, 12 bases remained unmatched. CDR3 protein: CASSLRGGGPDGYTF. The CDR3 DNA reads TGCGCCAGCAGCCTGAGAGGGGGCGGTCCCGATGGCTACACCTTC. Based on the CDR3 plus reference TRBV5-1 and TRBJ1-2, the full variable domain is KAGVTQTPRYLIKTRGQQVTLSCSPISGHRSVSWYQQTPGQGLQFLFEYFSETQRNKGNFPGRFSGRQFSNSRSEMNVSTLELGDSALYLCASSLRGGGPDGYTFGSGTRLTVV.

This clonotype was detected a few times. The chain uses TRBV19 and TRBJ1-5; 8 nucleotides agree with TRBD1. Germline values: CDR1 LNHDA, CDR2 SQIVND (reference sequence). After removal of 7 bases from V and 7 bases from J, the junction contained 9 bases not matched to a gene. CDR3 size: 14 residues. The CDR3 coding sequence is TGTGCCAGTAACCGGGACAGGCCGGGGCAGCCCCAGCATTTT. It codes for CASNRDRPGQPQHF.

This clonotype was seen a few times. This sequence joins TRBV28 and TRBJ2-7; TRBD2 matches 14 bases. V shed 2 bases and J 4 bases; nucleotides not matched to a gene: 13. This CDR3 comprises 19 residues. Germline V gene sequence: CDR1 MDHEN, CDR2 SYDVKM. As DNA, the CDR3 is TGTGCCAGCAGTTTACGATCCGGGACTAGCGGGAGTCTTCGGTACGAGCAGTACTTC. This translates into CASSLRSGTSGSLRYEQYF. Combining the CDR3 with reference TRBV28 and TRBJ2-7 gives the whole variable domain DVKVTQSSRYLVKRTGEKVFLECVQDMDHENMFWYRQDPGLGLRLIYFSYDVKMKEKGDIPEGYSVSREKKERFSLILESASTNQTSMYLCASSLRSGTSGSLRYEQYFGPGTRLTVT.

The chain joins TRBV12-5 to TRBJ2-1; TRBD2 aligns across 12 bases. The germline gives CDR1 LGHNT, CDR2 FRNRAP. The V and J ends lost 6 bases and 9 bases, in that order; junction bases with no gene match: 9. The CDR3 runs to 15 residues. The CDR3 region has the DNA TGTGCTAGTGGCGAGACTAGCGGGAGAACGAGTGAGCAGTTCTTC. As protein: CASGETSGRTSEQFF.

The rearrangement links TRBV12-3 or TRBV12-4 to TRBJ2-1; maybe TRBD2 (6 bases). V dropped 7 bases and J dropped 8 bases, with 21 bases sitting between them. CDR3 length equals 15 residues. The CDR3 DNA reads TGTGCCAGCACTATATCCGTTGCGGGGCGCCATGAGCAGTTCTTC. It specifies CASTISVAGRHEQFF.

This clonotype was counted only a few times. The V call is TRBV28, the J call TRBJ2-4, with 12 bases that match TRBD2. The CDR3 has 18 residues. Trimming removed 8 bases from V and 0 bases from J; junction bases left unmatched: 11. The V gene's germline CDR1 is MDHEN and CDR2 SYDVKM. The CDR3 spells CASGGLAGTSLAKNIQYF. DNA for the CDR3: TGTGCCAGCGGGGGACTAGCGGGTACATCCCTAGCCAAAAACATTCAGTACTTC.

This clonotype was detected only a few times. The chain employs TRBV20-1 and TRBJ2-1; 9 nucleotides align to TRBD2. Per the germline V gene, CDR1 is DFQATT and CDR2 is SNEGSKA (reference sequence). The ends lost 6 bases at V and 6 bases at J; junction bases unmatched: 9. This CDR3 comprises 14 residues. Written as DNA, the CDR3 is TGCAGTGCCCCTCCGGGACTAGCCTCCAATGAGCAGTTCTTC. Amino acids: CSAPPGLASNEQFF.

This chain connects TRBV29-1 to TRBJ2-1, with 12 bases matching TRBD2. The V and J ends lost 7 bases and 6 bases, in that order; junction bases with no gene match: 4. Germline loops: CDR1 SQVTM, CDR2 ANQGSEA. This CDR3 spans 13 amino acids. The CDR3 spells CSAGLAGSNEQFF. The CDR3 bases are TGCAGCGCGGGACTAGCGGGCAGCAATGAGCAGTTCTTC.

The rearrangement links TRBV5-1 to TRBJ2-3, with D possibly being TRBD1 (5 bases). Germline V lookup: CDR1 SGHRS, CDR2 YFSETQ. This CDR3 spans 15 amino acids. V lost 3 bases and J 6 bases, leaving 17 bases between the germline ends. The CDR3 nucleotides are TGCGCCAGCAGCTCACGACAGCCGGATTGGGATACGCAGTATTTT. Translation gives CASSSRQPDWDTQYF. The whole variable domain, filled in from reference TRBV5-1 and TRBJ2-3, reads KAGVTQTPRYLIKTRGQQVTLSCSPISGHRSVSWYQQTPGQGLQFLFEYFSETQRNKGNFPGRFSGRQFSNSRSEMNVSTLELGDSALYLCASSSRQPDWDTQYFGPGTRLTVL.

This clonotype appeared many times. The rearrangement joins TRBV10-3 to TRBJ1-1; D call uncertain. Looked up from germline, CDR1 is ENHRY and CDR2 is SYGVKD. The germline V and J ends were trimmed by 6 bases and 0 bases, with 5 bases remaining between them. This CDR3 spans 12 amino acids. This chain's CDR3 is CAIRGMNTEAFF. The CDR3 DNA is TGTGCCATCAGAGGGATGAACACTGAAGCTTTCTTT.

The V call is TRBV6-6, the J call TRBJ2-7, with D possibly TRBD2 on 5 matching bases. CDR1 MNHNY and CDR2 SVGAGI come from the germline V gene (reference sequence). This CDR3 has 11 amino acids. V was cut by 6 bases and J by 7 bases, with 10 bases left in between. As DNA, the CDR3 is TGTGCCAGCAGGCACGGGGAAGAGCAGTACTTC. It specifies CASRHGEEQYF.

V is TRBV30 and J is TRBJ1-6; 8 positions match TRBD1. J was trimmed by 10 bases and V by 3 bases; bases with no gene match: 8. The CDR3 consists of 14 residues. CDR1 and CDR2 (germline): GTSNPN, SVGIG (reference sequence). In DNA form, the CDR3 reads TGTGCCTGGAGCGGACAGGGACCCCCCTCACCCCTCCACTTT. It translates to CAWSGQGPPSPLHF.